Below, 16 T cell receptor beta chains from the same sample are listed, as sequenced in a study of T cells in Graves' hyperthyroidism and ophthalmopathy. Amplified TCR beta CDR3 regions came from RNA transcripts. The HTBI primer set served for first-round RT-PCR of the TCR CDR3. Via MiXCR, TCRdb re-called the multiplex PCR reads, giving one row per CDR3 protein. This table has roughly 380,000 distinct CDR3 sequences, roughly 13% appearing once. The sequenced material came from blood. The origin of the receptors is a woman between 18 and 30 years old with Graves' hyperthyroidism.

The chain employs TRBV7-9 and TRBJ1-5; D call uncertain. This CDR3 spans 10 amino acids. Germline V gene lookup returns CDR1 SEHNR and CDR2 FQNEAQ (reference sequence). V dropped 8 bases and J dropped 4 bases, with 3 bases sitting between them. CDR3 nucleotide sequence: TGTGCCAGCTCAAATCAGCCCCAGCATTTT. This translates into CASSNQPQHF.

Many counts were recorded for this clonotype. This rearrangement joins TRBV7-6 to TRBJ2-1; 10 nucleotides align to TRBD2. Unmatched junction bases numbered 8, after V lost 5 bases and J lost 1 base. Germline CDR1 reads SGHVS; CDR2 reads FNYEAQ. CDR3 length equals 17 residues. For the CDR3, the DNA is TGTGCCAGCAGCAATCCTAGCGGGAGTCGTTCCTACAATGAGCAGTTCTTC. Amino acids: CASSNPSGSRSYNEQFF.

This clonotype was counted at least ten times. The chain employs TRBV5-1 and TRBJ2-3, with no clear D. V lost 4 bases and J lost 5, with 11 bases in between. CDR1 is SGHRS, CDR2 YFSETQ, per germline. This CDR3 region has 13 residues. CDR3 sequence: CASSQDGLDTQYF. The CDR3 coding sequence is TGCGCCAGCAGCCAGGACGGGTTAGATACGCAGTATTTT.

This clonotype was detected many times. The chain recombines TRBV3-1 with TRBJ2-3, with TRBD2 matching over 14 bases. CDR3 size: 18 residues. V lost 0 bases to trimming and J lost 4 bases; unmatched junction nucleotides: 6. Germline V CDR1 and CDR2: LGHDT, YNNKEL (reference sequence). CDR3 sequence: CASSQERTSGRRPDTQYF. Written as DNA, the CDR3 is TGTGCCAGCAGCCAAGAGCGGACTAGCGGGAGGAGGCCAGATACGCAGTATTTT.

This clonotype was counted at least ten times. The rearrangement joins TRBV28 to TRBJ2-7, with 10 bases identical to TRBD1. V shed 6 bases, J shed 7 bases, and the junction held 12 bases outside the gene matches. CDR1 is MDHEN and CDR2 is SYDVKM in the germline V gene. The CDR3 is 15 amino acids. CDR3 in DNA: TGTGCCAGCAGAGGACAGGGGGGAGCTCTGGGGGAGCAGTACTTC. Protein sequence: CASRGQGGALGEQYF.

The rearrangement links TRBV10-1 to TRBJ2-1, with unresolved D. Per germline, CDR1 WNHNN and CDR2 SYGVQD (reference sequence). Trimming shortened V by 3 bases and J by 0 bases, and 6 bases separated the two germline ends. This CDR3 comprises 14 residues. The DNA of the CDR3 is TGCGCCAGCAGTGAAGTGATCTCCTACAATGAGCAGTTCTTC. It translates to CASSEVISYNEQFF.

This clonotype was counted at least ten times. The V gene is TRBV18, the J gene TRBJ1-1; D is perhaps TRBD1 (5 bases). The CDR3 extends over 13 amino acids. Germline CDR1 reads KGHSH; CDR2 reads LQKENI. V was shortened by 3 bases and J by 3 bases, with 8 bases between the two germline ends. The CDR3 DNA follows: TGTGCCAGCTCACCGCAAGGGGACACTGAAGCTTTCTTT. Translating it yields CASSPQGDTEAFF.

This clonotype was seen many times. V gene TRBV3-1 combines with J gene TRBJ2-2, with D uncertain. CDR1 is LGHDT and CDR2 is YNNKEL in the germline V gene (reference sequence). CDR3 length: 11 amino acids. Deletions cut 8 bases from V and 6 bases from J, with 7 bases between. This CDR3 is CASRYAGELFF. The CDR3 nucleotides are TGTGCCAGCCGGTATGCCGGGGAGCTGTTTTTT.

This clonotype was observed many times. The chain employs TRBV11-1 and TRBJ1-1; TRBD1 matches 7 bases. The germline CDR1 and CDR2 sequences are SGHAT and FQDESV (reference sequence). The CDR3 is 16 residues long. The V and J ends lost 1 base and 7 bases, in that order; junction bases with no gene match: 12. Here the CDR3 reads CASSLVTGTVRGEAFF. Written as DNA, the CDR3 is TGTGCCAGCAGCTTAGTAACCGGGACAGTGAGGGGTGAAGCTTTCTTT. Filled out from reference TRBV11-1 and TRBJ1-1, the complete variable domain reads EAEVAQSPRYKITEKSQAVAFWCDPISGHATLYWYRQILGQGPELLVQFQDESVVDDSQLPKDRFSAERLKGVDSTLKIQPAELGDSAMYLCASSLVTGTVRGEAFFGQGTRLTVV.

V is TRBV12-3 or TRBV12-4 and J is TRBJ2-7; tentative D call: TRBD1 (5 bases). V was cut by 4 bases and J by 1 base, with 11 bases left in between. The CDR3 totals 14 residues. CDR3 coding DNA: TGTGCCAGCAGTTCAATCAGGGATTCCTACGAGCAGTACTTC. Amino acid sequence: CASSSIRDSYEQYF.

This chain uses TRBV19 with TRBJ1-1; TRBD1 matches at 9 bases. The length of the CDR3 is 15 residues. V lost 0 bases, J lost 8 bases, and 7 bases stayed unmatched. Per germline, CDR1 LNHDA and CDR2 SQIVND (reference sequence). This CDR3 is CASSIDTGTGQEAFF. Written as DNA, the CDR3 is TGTGCCAGTAGTATAGATACCGGGACAGGGCAGGAAGCTTTCTTT.

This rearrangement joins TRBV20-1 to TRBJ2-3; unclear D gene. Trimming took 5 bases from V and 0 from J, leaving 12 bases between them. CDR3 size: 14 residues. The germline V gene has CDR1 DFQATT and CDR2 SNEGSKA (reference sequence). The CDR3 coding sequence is TGCAGTGCTTCAGTTTCGGGTAGCACAGATACGCAGTATTTT. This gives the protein CSASVSGSTDTQYF.

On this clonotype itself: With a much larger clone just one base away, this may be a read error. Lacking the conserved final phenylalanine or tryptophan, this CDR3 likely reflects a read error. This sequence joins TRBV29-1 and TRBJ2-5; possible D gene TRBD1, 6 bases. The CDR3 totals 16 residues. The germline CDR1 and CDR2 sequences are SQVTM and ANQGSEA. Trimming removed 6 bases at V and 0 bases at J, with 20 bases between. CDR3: CSVIHRATLDQETQYS. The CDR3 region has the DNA TGCAGCGTCATCCACAGGGCCACTTTGGACCAAGAGACCCAGTACTCC.

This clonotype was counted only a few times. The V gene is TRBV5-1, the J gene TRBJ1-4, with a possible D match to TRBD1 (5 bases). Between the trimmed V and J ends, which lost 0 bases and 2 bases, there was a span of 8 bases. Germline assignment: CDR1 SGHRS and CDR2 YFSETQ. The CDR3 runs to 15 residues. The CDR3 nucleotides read TGCGCCAGCAGCTTGGAGGGACGGACTAATGAAAAACTGTTTTTT. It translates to CASSLEGRTNEKLFF.

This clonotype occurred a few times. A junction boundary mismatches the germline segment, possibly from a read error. The CDR3 spells CASRGTSGSIKTQYF. The CDR3 DNA sequence: TGCGCCAGCAGAGGGACTAGCGGGAGTATCAAGACCCAGTACTTC. The chain is built from TRBV5-5 and TRBJ2-5, with TRBD2 identical over 14 bases. CDR3 length equals 15 residues. Germline V gene lookup returns CDR1 SGHKS and CDR2 YYEKEE (reference sequence).

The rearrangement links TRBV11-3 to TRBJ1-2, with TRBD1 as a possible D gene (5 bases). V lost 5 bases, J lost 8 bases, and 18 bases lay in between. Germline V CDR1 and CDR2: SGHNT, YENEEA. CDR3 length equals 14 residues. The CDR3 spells CASSARDSLAGYTF. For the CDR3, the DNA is TGTGCCAGCAGCGCCCGGGACTCCCTGGCGGGCTACACCTTC.